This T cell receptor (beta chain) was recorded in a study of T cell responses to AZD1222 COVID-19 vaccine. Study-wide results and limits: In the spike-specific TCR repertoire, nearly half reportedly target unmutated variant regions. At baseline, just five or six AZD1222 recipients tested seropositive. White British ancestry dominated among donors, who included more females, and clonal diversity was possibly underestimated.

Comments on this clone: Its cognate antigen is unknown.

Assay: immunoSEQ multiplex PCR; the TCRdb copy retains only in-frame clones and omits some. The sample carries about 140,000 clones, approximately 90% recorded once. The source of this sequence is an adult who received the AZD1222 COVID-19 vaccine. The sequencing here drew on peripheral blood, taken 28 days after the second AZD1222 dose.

In DNA, the CDR3 is TGTGCCATCAGTTACCGACTCGGAGAAGAGACCCAGTACTTC. It codes for CAISYRLGEETQYF. The J gene is TRBJ2-5, the V gene TRBV10-3; unclear D gene. Germline lookup yields CDR1 ENHRY and CDR2 SYGVKD. This CDR3 is built from 14 residues. Trimming left V 5 bases short and J 3 bases short, with 13 bases between.